The 18 T cell receptor beta chains reported below all come from one sample, sequenced in a study of kidney transplant recipient with SARS-CoV-2 infection. TCRdb ran MiXCR on the reads and lists one entry per CDR3 protein. The sample holds some 220,000 distinct CDR3 sequences; more than 25% are singletons and the top ten take roughly 7%. The sequenced sample was a blood sample, obtained at baseline and between days 110 and 120 from a kidney transplant recipient. All receptors come from a male patient younger than 45 who had COVID-19 and was a kidney transplant recipient. Some T cells may trace back to the graft donor.

This clonotype was seen only once. This may come from a read error, since a much larger clone is one base off. The V call is TRBV7-7, the J call TRBJ1-2; D gene ambiguous. V was trimmed by 5 bases and J by 7 bases, leaving 26 bases between them. This CDR3 region has 17 residues. From germline, CDR1 is SSHAT and CDR2 FNYEAQ (reference sequence). The CDR3 here is CASSESRKCRKTCGYTF. The CDR3 DNA reads as TGTGCCAGCAGCGAGAGTCGTAAGTGCCGAAAGACCTGTGGCTACACCTTC.

This clonotype was counted ten times or more. This chain joins TRBV20-1 and TRBJ2-7; D is perhaps TRBD2 (5 bases). The CDR3 spans 11 residues. Germline assignment: CDR1 DFQATT and CDR2 SNEGSKA (reference sequence). Trimming took off 4 bases at V and 3 bases at J, with 7 bases between the two ends. CDR3 bases: TGCAGTGCTACCCGGGACTACGAGCAGTACTTC. It translates to CSATRDYEQYF.

This clonotype was recorded a few times. V and J are TRBV7-9 and TRBJ1-5; possibly TRBD1 for D (5 bases). The germline V and J ends were trimmed by 8 bases and 5 bases, with 13 bases remaining between them. Germline lookup yields CDR1 SEHNR and CDR2 FQNEAQ (reference sequence). This CDR3 has 13 amino acids. DNA of the CDR3: TGTGCCAGCCAAACGGGGACGGATCAGCCCCAGCATTTT. Translating gives CASQTGTDQPQHF. Supplemented by reference TRBV7-9 and TRBJ1-5, the full variable domain reads DTGVSQNPRHKITKRGQNVTFRCDPISEHNRLYWYRQTLGQGPEFLTYFQNEAQLEKSRLLSDRFSAERPKGSFSTLEIQRTEQGDSAMYLCASQTGTDQPQHFGDGTRLSIL.

The rearrangement links TRBV19 to TRBJ2-3, with D possibly being TRBD1 (5 bases). V was shortened by 6 bases and J by 6 bases, with 10 bases between the two germline ends. Germline values: CDR1 LNHDA, CDR2 SQIVND (reference sequence). The CDR3 sequence is 12 residues long. CDR3 amino acids: CASRGRDDTQYF. As DNA, the CDR3 is TGTGCCAGTAGGGGCAGGGATGATACGCAGTATTTT.

Notes on this clonotype: A much larger clone is a single base away; this may be a read error. The chain employs TRBV6-1 and TRBJ2-5; D perhaps matches TRBD1 (6 bases). This CDR3 has 14 residues. Germline-derived CDR1 and CDR2 are MNHNS and SASEGT. The CDR3 region is CAGSEGGIQETQYF. In DNA form, the CDR3 reads TGTGCCGGCAGTGAAGGGGGTATCCAAGAGACCCAGTACTTC.

This clonotype was recorded at least ten times. V usage is TRBV21-1 and J usage is TRBJ2-3; the tabulated D call, TRBD2, remains unverified against the DNA. TRBV21-1 is a recognized pseudogene. The CDR3 loop spans 24 amino acids. CDR3 region: CASSKVYVWWGQAVAGGRTDTQYF. Here the CDR3 DNA reads TGTGCCAGCAGCAAAGTCTATGTTTGGTGGGGACAGGCGGTGGCGGGAGGGCGGACAGATACGCAGTATTTT.

Note on this clonotype: Being one base from a much bigger clone, this may be a read error. This CDR3 is missing its conserved last phenylalanine or tryptophan, likely due to a read error. No DNA is shown, since the ends of the CDR3 on it are uncertain; the CDR3 is the one TCRdb lists. J is TRBJ1-1 and V is TRBV21-1. TRBV21-1 constitutes a pseudogene. The CDR3 adds up to 17 amino acids, both ends counted. The CDR3 is CASRDHRSYTIRTEAFL.

This clonotype was seen at least ten times. The gene calls are TRBV7-6 and TRBJ1-6, with unresolved D. The germline V gene encodes CDR1 SGHVS and CDR2 FNYEAQ. The V end was cut by 5 bases, the J end by 8 bases, with 16 bases between. CDR3 length: 15 amino acids. CDR3 in DNA: TGTGCCAGCAGCCCCGGACCGTACCAAGATTCACCCCTCCACTTT. It specifies CASSPGPYQDSPLHF. Complete variable domain (other parts from reference TRBV7-6 and TRBJ1-6): GAGVSQSPRYKVTKRGQDVALRCDPISGHVSLYWYRQALGQGPEFLTYFNYEAQQDKSGLPNDRFSAERPEGSISTLTIQRTEQRDSAMYRCASSPGPYQDSPLHFGNGTRLTVT.

This clonotype was counted at least ten times. This CDR3 is CASSLGRGYTF. CDR3 in DNA: TGTGCCAGCAGCTTAGGGCGAGGCTACACCTTC. The V and J genes are TRBV11-2 and TRBJ1-2; D unresolved. The CDR3 totals 11 residues. Germline CDR1 and CDR2: SGHAT and FQNNGV. The V and J ends lost 1 base and 8 bases respectively, with 5 bases between them.

This clonotype has a handful of counts. The chain has TRBV19 and TRBJ2-3; possible D gene TRBD1, 5 bases. The V and J ends lost 4 bases and 10 bases respectively, with 15 bases between them. The CDR3 covers 13 residues. Germline CDR1 reads LNHDA; CDR2 reads SQIVND (reference sequence). CDR3 in DNA: TGTGCCAGTAGTACCCGACAGTTTCAAGCGCAGTATTTT. As protein: CASSTRQFQAQYF.

About this clonotype: A much larger clone is a single base away; this may be a read error. The chain recombines TRBV6-5 with TRBJ2-7, with 11 nucleotides matching TRBD1. Germline CDR1 and CDR2: MNHEY and SVGAGI. V was clipped by 0 bases and J by 0 bases; unmatched bases: 4. CDR3 length: 17 amino acids. CDR3 loop: CASSYSTGTGGSYEQYF. The CDR3 DNA follows: TGTGCCAGCAGTTACTCTACGGGGACAGGGGGCTCCTACGAGCAGTACTTC.

The chain joins TRBV19 to TRBJ2-3, with D possibly matching TRBD2 (5 bases). Trimming cost V 5 bases and J 5 bases, with 14 bases left between them. The CDR3 consists of 14 residues. Germline CDR1 and CDR2: LNHDA and SQIVND (reference sequence). CDR3 in amino acids: CASSLVGALDTQYF. CDR3 coding DNA: TGTGCCAGTAGTCTAGTGGGAGCGTTAGATACGCAGTATTTT. The complete variable domain, with remaining parts taken from reference TRBV19 and TRBJ2-3, reads DGGITQSPKYLFRKEGQNVTLSCEQNLNHDAMYWYRQDPGQGLRLIYYSQIVNDFQKGDIAEGYSVSREKKESFPLTVTSAQKNPTAFYLCASSLVGALDTQYFGPGTRLTVL.

A remark on this clonotype: This may arise from a read error, as a much more abundant clone is one base away. This rearrangement joins TRBV8-2 to TRBJ1-2. TRBV8-2 is a listed pseudogene. The CDR3 consists of 15 residues. Here the CDR3 reads CGIGGRIRKTYGYAF. In nucleotides, the CDR3 is TGTGGCATTGGTGGTAGGATAAGAAAGACCTATGGCTACGCCTTC.

This clonotype was detected ten times or more. This chain links TRBV7-2 with TRBJ2-1; 13 nucleotides align to TRBD2. This CDR3 comprises 21 residues. J was trimmed by 7 bases and V by 4 bases; bases with no gene match: 22. Germline assignment: CDR1 SGHTA and CDR2 FQGNSA. The CDR3 sequence: CASSSLVIGLAGEKFRNEQFF. CDR3 sequence (DNA): TGTGCCAGCAGCTCCCTGGTCATAGGACTAGCGGGAGAGAAGTTTCGGAATGAGCAGTTCTTC.

The table lists this clonotype with many counts. The rearrangement uses TRBV3-1 and TRBJ1-2, with TRBD1 matching over 12 bases. Germline CDR1 LGHDT, CDR2 YNNKEL (reference sequence). This CDR3 has 15 amino acids. The ends lost 4 bases at V and 2 bases at J; junction bases unmatched: 2. CDR3 in DNA: TGTGCCAGCAGCCGGGGGACAGGGGGCAACTATGGCTACACCTTC. This sequence encodes CASSRGTGGNYGYTF.

In this sample, this clonotype turned up many times. V usage is TRBV30 and J usage is TRBJ1-2, with D unresolved. This CDR3 spans 13 amino acids. With 3 bases removed from V and 2 bases from J, the gap between germline ends came to 10 bases. The germline gives CDR1 GTSNPN, CDR2 SVGIG (reference sequence). In DNA, the CDR3 is TGTGCCTGGAGGAAAGACGAGAACTATGGCTACACCTTC. Translating it yields CAWRKDENYGYTF.

Comments on this clonotype: A much larger clone differs by one base, so this may be a read error. Here the CDR3 omits its conserved ending phenylalanine or tryptophan, so a read error is the likely source. V is TRBV23-1 and J is TRBJ1-1; no clear D gene. TRBV23-1 is given ORF status, its function remaining uncertain. The CDR3 totals 19 residues. The V end was cut by 0 bases, the J end by 2 bases, with 22 bases between. The CDR3 nucleotides read TGCGCCAGCAGTCAATCTTCGGCAGTAGAACAGCCAACCAACACTGAAGCTTTCTCT. Its translation: CASSQSSAVEQPTNTEAFS.

In this sample, this clonotype turned up many times. V usage is TRBV3-1 and J usage is TRBJ2-7; D is unresolved. CDR1 is LGHDT and CDR2 is YNNKEL in the germline V gene (reference sequence). The CDR3 is 14 amino acids. The V gene lost 1 base and the J gene lost 5 bases, with 12 bases spanning the gap. The CDR3 region has the DNA TGTGCCAGCAGCCAAGTGAGCCCCCCCGACGAGCAGTACTTC. It yields the protein CASSQVSPPDEQYF.